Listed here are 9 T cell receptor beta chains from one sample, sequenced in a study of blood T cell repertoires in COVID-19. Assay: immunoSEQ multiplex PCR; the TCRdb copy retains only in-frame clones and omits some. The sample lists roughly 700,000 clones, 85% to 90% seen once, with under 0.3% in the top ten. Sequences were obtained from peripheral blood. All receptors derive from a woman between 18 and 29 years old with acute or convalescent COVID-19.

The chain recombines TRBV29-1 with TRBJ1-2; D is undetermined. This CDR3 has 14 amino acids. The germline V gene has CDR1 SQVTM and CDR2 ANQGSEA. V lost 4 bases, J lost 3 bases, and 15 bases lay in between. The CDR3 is CSVAPRNSDYGYTF. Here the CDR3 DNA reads TGCAGCGTTGCGCCCCGGAACAGTGACTATGGCTACACCTTC.

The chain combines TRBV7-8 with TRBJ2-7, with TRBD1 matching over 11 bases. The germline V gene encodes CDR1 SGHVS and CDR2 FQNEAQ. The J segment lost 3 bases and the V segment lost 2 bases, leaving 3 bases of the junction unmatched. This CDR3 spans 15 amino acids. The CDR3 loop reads CASSLRTGGFYEQYF. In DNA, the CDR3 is TGTGCCAGCAGCTTAAGGACAGGGGGCTTCTACGAGCAGTACTTC. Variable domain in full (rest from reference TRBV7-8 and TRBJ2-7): GAGVSQSPRYKVAKRGQDVALRCDPISGHVSLFWYQQALGQGPEFLTYFQNEAQLDKSGLPSDRFFAERPEGSVSTLKIQRTQQEDSAVYLCASSLRTGGFYEQYFGPGTRLTVT.

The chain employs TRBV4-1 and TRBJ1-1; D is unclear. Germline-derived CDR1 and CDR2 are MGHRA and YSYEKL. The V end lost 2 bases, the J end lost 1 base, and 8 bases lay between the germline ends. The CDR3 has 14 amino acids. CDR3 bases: TGCGCCAGCAGCCAACTTGGGAGGAACACTGAAGCTTTCTTT. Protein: CASSQLGRNTEAFF.

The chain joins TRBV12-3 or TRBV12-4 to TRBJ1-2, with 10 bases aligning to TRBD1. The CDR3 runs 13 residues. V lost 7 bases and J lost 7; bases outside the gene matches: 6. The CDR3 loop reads CASTSTGGGGYTF. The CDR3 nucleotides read TGTGCCAGCACCTCGACAGGGGGCGGTGGCTACACCTTC.

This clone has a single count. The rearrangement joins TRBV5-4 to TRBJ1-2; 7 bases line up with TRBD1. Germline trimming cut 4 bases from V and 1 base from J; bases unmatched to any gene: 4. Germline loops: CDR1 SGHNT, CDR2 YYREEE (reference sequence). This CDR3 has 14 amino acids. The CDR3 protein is CASSAGQFNYGYTF. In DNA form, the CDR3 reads TGTGCCAGCAGCGCGGGACAGTTTAACTATGGCTACACCTTC.

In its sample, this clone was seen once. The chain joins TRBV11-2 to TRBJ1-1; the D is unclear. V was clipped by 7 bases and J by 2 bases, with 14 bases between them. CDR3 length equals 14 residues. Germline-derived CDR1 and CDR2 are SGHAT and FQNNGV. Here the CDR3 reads CASTVEVLNTEAFF. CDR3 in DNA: TGTGCCAGCACGGTCGAGGTCCTCAACACTGAAGCTTTCTTT.

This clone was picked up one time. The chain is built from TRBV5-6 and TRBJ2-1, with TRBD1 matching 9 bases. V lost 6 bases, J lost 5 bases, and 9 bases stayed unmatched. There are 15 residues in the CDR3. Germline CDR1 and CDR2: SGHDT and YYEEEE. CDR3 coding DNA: TGTGCCAGCATCGAGGCCGGGACAGGGCACAATGAGCAGTTCTTC. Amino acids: CASIEAGTGHNEQFF.

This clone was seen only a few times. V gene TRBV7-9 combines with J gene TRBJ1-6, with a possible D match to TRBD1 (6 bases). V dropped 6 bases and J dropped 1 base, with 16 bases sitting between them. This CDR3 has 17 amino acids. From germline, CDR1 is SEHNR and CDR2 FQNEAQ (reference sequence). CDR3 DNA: TGTGCCAGCAGTCAGCCACCAGGGGCTTCCTATAATTCACCCCTCCACTTT. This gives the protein CASSQPPGASYNSPLHF.

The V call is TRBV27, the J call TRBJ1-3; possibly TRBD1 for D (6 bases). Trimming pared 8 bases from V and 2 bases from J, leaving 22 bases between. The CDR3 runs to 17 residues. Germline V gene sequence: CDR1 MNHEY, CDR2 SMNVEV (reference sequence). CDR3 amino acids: CASGEGGGLFAGNTIYF. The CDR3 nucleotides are TGTGCCAGCGGTGAAGGCGGGGGGCTCTTTGCTGGAAACACCATATATTTT.